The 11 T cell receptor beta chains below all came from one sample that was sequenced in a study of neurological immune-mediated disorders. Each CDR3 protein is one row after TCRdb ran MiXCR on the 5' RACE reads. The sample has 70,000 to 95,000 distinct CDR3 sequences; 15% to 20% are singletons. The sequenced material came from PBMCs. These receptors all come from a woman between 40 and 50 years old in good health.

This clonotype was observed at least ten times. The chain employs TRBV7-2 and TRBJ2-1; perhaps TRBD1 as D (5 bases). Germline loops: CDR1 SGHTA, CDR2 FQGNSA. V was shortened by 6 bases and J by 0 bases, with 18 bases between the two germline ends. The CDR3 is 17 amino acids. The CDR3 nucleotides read TGTGCCAGCAGGCAATTCGCAGGGCTCTCCTCCTACAATGAGCAGTTCTTC. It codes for CASRQFAGLSSYNEQFF.

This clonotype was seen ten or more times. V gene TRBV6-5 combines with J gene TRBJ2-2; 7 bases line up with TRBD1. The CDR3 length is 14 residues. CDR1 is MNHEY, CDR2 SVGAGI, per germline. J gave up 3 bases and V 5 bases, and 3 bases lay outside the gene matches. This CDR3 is CASSTTGYTGELFF. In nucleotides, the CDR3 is TGTGCCAGCAGTACGACAGGGTACACCGGGGAGCTGTTTTTT.

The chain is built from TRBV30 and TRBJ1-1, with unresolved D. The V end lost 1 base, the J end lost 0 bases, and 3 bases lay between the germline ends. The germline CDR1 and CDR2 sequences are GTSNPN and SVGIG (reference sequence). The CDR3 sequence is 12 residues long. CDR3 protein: CAWSAMNTEAFF. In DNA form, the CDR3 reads TGTGCCTGGAGTGCCATGAACACTGAAGCTTTCTTT.

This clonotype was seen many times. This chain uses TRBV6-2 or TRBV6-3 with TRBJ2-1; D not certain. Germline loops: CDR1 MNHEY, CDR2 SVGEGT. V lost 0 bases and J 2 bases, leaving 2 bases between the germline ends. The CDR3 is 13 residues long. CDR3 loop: CASSYSPYNEQFF. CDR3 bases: TGTGCCAGCAGTTACTCCCCCTACAATGAGCAGTTCTTC.

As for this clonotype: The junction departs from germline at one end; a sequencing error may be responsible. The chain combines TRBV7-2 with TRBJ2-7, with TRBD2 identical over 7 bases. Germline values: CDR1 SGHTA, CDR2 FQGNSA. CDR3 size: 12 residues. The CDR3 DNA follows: TGTGTCAGCATCTTCAGTACGGGAGGGCAGTACTTC. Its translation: CVSIFSTGGQYF. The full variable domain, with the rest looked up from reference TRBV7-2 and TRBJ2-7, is GAGVSQSPSNKVTEKGKDVELRCDPISGHTALYWYRQSLGQGLEFLIYFQGNSAPDKSGLPSDRFSAERTGGSVSTLTIQRTQQEDSAVYLCVSIFSTGGQYFGPGTRLTVT.

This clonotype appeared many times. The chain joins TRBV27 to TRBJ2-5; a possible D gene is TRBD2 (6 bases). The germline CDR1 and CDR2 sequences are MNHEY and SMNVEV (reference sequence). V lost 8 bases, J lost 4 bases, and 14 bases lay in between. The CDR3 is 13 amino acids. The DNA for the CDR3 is TGTGCCAGCCGCGGGGTATTCGGAGAGACCCAGTACTTC. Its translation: CASRGVFGETQYF.

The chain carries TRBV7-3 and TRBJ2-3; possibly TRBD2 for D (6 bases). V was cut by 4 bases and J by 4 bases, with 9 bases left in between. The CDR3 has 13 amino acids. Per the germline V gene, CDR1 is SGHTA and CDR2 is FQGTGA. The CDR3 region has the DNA TGTGCCAGCAGCTCGGGACTCTCAGATACGCAGTATTTT. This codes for CASSSGLSDTQYF.

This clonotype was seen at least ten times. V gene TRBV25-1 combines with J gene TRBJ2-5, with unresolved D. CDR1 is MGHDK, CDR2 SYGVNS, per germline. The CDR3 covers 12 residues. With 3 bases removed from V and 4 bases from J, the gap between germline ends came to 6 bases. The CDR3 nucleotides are TGTGCCAGCAGTGACCTTCGAGAGACCCAGTACTTC. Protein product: CASSDLRETQYF.

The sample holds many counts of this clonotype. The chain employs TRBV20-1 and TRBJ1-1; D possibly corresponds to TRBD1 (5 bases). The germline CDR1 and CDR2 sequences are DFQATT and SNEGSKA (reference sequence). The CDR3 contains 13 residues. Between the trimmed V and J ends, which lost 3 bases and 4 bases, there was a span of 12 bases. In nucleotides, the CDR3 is TGCAGTGCTAGCCGACAGTCGGTCACTGAAGCTTTCTTT. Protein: CSASRQSVTEAFF.

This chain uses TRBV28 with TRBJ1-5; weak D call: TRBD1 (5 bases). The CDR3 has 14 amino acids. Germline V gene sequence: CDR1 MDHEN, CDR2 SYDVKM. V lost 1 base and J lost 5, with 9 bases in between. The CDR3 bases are TGTGCCAGCAGTTTATTAGGGGTTGATCAGCCCCAGCATTTT. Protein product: CASSLLGVDQPQHF.

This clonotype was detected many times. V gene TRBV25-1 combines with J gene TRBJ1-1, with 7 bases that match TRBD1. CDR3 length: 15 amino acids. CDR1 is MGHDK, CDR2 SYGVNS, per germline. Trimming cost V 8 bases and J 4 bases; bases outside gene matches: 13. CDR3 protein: CASQRSDRFGTEAFF. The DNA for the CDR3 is TGTGCCAGCCAGAGATCGGACAGGTTTGGCACTGAAGCTTTCTTT.